This T cell receptor (beta chain) was sequenced in a study of shared T cell receptors in the human thymus. The CDR3 runs to 14 residues. Germline values: CDR1 MNHEY, CDR2 SVGAGI. Deletions cut 4 bases from V and 7 bases from J, with 17 bases between. Data came from immunoSEQ multiplex PCR; TCRdb stores just in-frame clones and leaves some out. The sample lists hundreds of thousands of clones, over 75% seen once, with around 0.0099% in the top ten. Another study also made use of these data, one on human thymus T cells. That source reports: Among the donors, all were healthy Finnish infants having corrective surgery for congenital heart defects. It was from resections taken during corrective heart surgery that the thymus tissue came. Across thymic and blood repertoires, the usage of V and J genes appeared to be biased. Related research found strongly overlapping thymic repertoires in unrelated individuals.

Material: thymocytes. This sequence was found in a boy in the first two years of life with a congenital heart defect. The gene calls are TRBV6-5 and TRBJ2-7; a weak D match, TRBD1 (6 bases). CDR3 in amino acids: CASSSDRPQDEQYF. The DNA of the CDR3 is TGTGCCAGCAGTTCGGACAGACCTCAGGATGAGCAGTACTTC.